A selection of T cell receptor beta chains follows, all from one sample in a study of T cell repertoires in cytomegalovirus infection. Their antigens are not known. TCRdb re-derived calls from the reads in MiXCR, one entry per CDR3 protein. The table has 830,000 or so distinct CDR3 sequences, 32% seen once. Material: cultured CD8+ T cells from PBMCs, obtained from culture after CMV antigen stimulation. These receptors originate from a human donor in good health (CMV status not recorded). Some clones in this sample may be carry-over from other donors' samples. The CDR3 runs from the conserved cysteine through the conserved F or W. The order of the fields is CDR3 length, J gene, V gene, CDR3 protein.

CDR3 length: 15; J gene: TRBJ1-2; V gene: TRBV20-1; CDR3 protein: CSARDQTGFGYGYTF
CDR3 length: 15; J gene: TRBJ2-6; V gene: TRBV5-4; CDR3 protein: CASSFDPLGANVLTF
CDR3 length: 15; J gene: TRBJ1-1; V gene: TRBV12-3/TRBV12-4; CDR3 protein: CASSLVETGGTEAFF
CDR3 length: 16; J gene: TRBJ2-1; V gene: TRBV6-5; CDR3 protein: CASSYSARGGKNEQFF
CDR3 length: 16; J gene: TRBJ2-1; V gene: TRBV2; CDR3 protein: CASSGWAGNADNEQFF
CDR3 length: 17; J gene: TRBJ2-1; V gene: TRBV12-3/TRBV12-4; CDR3 protein: CASRPGGGGAKHNEQFF
CDR3 length: 16; J gene: TRBJ1-3; V gene: TRBV10-3; CDR3 protein: CAISGLQVASGNTIYF
CDR3 length: 13; J gene: TRBJ1-1; V gene: TRBV14; CDR3 protein: CASSQYRATEAFF
CDR3 length: 15; J gene: TRBJ1-5; V gene: TRBV6-6; CDR3 protein: CASSFKQVGDQPQHF
CDR3 length: 16; J gene: TRBJ2-2; V gene: TRBV20-1; CDR3 protein: CSAGDRDFENTGELFF
CDR3 length: 10; J gene: TRBJ1-2; V gene: TRBV18; CDR3 protein: CASRGTVYTF
CDR3 length: 17; J gene: TRBJ2-1; V gene: TRBV24-1; CDR3 protein: CATSDLRTTGTYNEQFF
CDR3 length: 15; J gene: TRBJ2-7; V gene: TRBV5-5; CDR3 protein: CASSLRGGPEYEQYF
CDR3 length: 14; J gene: TRBJ2-3; V gene: TRBV4-2; CDR3 protein: CASSQDLNTDTQYF
CDR3 length: 14; J gene: TRBJ2-1; V gene: TRBV10-3; CDR3 protein: CAISVTGSYNEQFF
CDR3 length: 16; J gene: TRBJ2-7; V gene: TRBV7-9; CDR3 protein: CASSLPGQGASREQYF
CDR3 length: 13; J gene: TRBJ1-1; V gene: TRBV7-6; CDR3 protein: CASSKTRNTEAFF
CDR3 length: 12; J gene: TRBJ2-2; V gene: TRBV7-8; CDR3 protein: CASSLRTGELFF
CDR3 length: 12; J gene: TRBJ1-1; V gene: TRBV6-2/TRBV6-3; CDR3 protein: CASSTSREKAFF
CDR3 length: 17; J gene: TRBJ2-1; V gene: TRBV7-6; CDR3 protein: CASSIGDSFNFYNEQFF
CDR3 length: 21; J gene: TRBJ2-6; V gene: TRBV27; CDR3 protein: CASRPMVSFPVFLSGANVLTF
CDR3 length: 16; J gene: TRBJ2-2; V gene: TRBV25-1; CDR3 protein: CASSEFWEANTGELFF
CDR3 length: 15; J gene: TRBJ1-1; V gene: TRBV20-1; CDR3 protein: CSARHWTEDGTEAFF
CDR3 length: 17; J gene: TRBJ2-5; V gene: TRBV6-2/TRBV6-3; CDR3 protein: CASSAGVAGALQETQYF
CDR3 length: 13; J gene: TRBJ2-1; V gene: TRBV6-1; CDR3 protein: CASSEAGRNEQFF
CDR3 length: 15; J gene: TRBJ2-3; V gene: TRBV7-2; CDR3 protein: CASSISGGPGDTQYF